This entry concerns a single T cell receptor (beta chain). These data come from a study of blood T cell repertoires in COVID-19. About the research overall: PBMCs, B-cell-depleted T cells, or T cells were the source of the cDNA or gDNA that made up the material.

Clones were sequenced by immunoSEQ multiplex PCR, and TCRdb holds only the in-frame ones, with some missing. Of roughly 200,000 clones listed, around nine tenths are singletons. The germline V gene encodes CDR1 LGHNA and CDR2 YSLEER. The V end lost 4 bases, the J end lost 7 bases, and 19 bases lay between the germline ends. CDR3 length: 15 amino acids. The clonotype comes from a man aged 55 to 70 who had recovered from COVID-19. Material for sequencing was peripheral blood. This chain uses TRBV4-3 with TRBJ1-2; TRBD1 is a possible D gene (5 bases). CDR3 protein: CASSPPGRAGAGYTF. The DNA for the CDR3 is TGCGCCAGCAGCCCTCCGGGGAGGGCCGGGGCTGGCTACACCTTC.